The 21 T cell receptor beta chains presented below share a single source sample, sequenced in a study of CD8 T cells in ankylosing spondylitis. TCRdb independently ran MiXCR on the 5' RACE reads; one entry per CDR3 protein. Among under 200,000 distinct CDR3 sequences listed, roughly 10% were seen once. The sample was blood, either unsorted or a sorted T cell fraction (not recorded which). The receptor source for this set is a male donor with ankylosing spondylitis or in good health (not recorded which).

This clonotype was counted at least ten times. The V call is TRBV27, the J call TRBJ1-1; D is ambiguous. Germline V gene lookup returns CDR1 MNHEY and CDR2 SMNVEV (reference sequence). This CDR3 contains 14 residues. The V end was cut by 6 bases, the J end by 1 base, with 12 bases between. This chain's CDR3 is CASRPPTANTEAFF. The CDR3 nucleotides are TGTGCCAGCAGGCCCCCCACAGCGAACACTGAAGCTTTCTTT.

This clonotype was seen at least ten times. For the CDR3, the DNA is TGCAGTGCGCGACAAACAGTGAACACCGGGGAGCTGTTTTTT. Protein: CSARQTVNTGELFF. V usage is TRBV20-1 and J usage is TRBJ2-2; no firm D call. V was cut by 6 bases and J by 1 base, with 12 bases left in between. CDR1 is DFQATT and CDR2 is SNEGSKA in the germline V gene (reference sequence). This CDR3 is 14 amino acids long.

The chain joins TRBV5-4 to TRBJ2-3; D not resolved. The germline gives CDR1 SGHNT, CDR2 YYREEE (reference sequence). The V end was cut by 0 bases, the J end by 5 bases, with 7 bases between. The CDR3 runs to 13 residues. The CDR3 loop is CASSLVWGDTQYF. As DNA, the CDR3 is TGTGCCAGCAGCTTGGTGTGGGGAGATACGCAGTATTTT.

This clonotype was seen repeatedly, ten times or more. The CDR3 DNA reads as TGTGCCAGCAGTTTAGCAGGGTTTATCGACTATGGCTACACCTTC. Its translation is CASSLAGFIDYGYTF. This chain links TRBV12-3 or TRBV12-4 with TRBJ1-2; D is ambiguous. The CDR3 extends over 15 amino acids. V was clipped by 0 bases and J by 3 bases, with 11 bases between them.

This clonotype was picked up many times. The chain is built from TRBV12-3 or TRBV12-4 and TRBJ1-2; D perhaps matches TRBD1 (6 bases). This CDR3 region has 13 residues. V was clipped by 0 bases and J by 7 bases, with 9 bases between them. The DNA of the CDR3 is TGTGCCAGCAGTTTAGCGGGGGCTGGTGGCTACACCTTC. Amino acids: CASSLAGAGGYTF.

The chain carries TRBV24-1 and TRBJ2-3; TRBD2 aligns across 12 bases. In germline, CDR1 is KGHDR, CDR2 SFDVKD. The CDR3 has 20 amino acids. V shed 3 bases, J shed 0 bases, and the junction held 12 bases outside the gene matches. The CDR3 bases are TGTGCCACCAGTGATCCGGGCTGGACTAGCGGGGCGACTAGCACAGATACGCAGTATTTT. Translated: CATSDPGWTSGATSTDTQYF.

The sample holds many counts of this clonotype. This sequence joins TRBV5-6 and TRBJ2-7; 8 bases are a match to TRBD1. The CDR3 is 16 residues long. After removal of 0 bases from V and 0 bases from J, the junction contained 5 bases not matched to a gene. Per the germline V gene, CDR1 is SGHDT and CDR2 is YYEEEE. This CDR3 is CASSLGTGRSSYEQYF. The CDR3 nucleotides read TGTGCCAGCAGCTTGGGGACAGGGAGGAGCTCCTACGAGCAGTACTTC.

This clonotype was counted many times. The chain couples TRBV9 to TRBJ2-3; 8 positions agree with TRBD1. CDR1 and CDR2 from the germline V gene are SGDLS and YYNGEE. This CDR3 spans 14 amino acids. Trimming took 2 bases from V and 6 from J; bases not matched to a gene: 5. CDR3 coding DNA: TGTGCCAGCAGCGTTGTGACAGGGGCGGATACGCAGTATTTT. As protein: CASSVVTGADTQYF. Full variable domain (remainder filled in from reference TRBV9 and TRBJ2-3): DSGVTQTPKHLITATGQRVTLRCSPRSGDLSVYWYQQSLDQGLQFLIQYYNGEERAKGNILERFSAQQFPDLHSELNLSSLELGDSALYFCASSVVTGADTQYFGPGTRLTVL.

The table lists this clonotype with a few counts. The V gene is TRBV12-3 or TRBV12-4, the J gene TRBJ2-6; no clear D gene. This CDR3 contains 15 residues. The V end was cut by 6 bases, the J end by 0 bases, with 9 bases between. DNA for the CDR3: TGTGCCAGCAGCCAGAAACCCTCTGGGGCCAACGTCCTGACTTTC. Amino acid sequence: CASSQKPSGANVLTF.

The chain couples TRBV20-1 to TRBJ2-2; TRBD1 is a possible D gene (6 bases). There are 13 residues in the CDR3. V was pared by 6 bases and J by 4 bases, with 12 bases between. CDR1 and CDR2 from the germline V gene are DFQATT and SNEGSKA (reference sequence). CDR3 DNA sequence: TGCAGTGCCTCTACAGGGTCCACCGGGGAGCTGTTTTTT. Translation: CSASTGSTGELFF.

This sequence joins TRBV5-1 and TRBJ1-5; TRBD1 aligns across 9 bases. CDR1 is SGHRS, CDR2 YFSETQ, per germline. V trimming: 4 bases; J trimming: 4 bases; junction bases outside the gene matches: 6. The CDR3 is 15 amino acids. The CDR3 loop is CASSVETGGNQPQHF. The CDR3 DNA follows: TGCGCCAGCAGCGTGGAGACAGGGGGAAATCAGCCCCAGCATTTT.

The sample holds a few counts of this clonotype. V gene TRBV4-3 combines with J gene TRBJ1-4; D is uncertain. The CDR3 totals 16 residues. The V and J ends lost 0 bases and 7 bases respectively, with 15 bases between them. Germline CDR1 reads LGHNA; CDR2 reads YSLEER. CDR3 bases: TGCGCCAGCAGCCAAGATCTTCAATCGGGAACTGAAAAACTGTTTTTT. Its protein product is CASSQDLQSGTEKLFF.

This clonotype was recorded many times. The chain uses TRBV11-2 and TRBJ2-1; D is tentatively TRBD1 or TRBD2 (5 bases each). V was cut by 0 bases and J by 10 bases, with 13 bases left in between. CDR3 size: 14 residues. The germline gives CDR1 SGHAT, CDR2 FQNNGV. CDR3: CASSLDPPRGEQFF. As DNA, the CDR3 is TGTGCCAGCAGCTTAGATCCTCCCCGGGGCGAGCAGTTCTTC.

This clonotype was seen many times. Its ends do not fully match the called genes, so a read error is possible. This rearrangement joins TRBV29-1 to TRBJ1-4; maybe TRBD1 (6 bases). The length of the CDR3 is 12 residues. Germline loops: CDR1 SQVTM, CDR2 ANQGSEA. The CDR3: CSVFNPGQAMTF. The CDR3, as DNA: TGCAGCGTTTTTAATCCGGGACAAGCTATGACATTT.

This clonotype showed up just a few times. The rearrangement joins TRBV6-1 to TRBJ2-7; D may correspond to TRBD1 or TRBD2 (5 bases each). Trimming took off 8 bases at V and 6 bases at J, with 17 bases between the two ends. The CDR3 is 13 amino acids. Germline assignment: CDR1 MNHNS and CDR2 SASEGT. The CDR3 loop is CASGPGTGIEQYF. The CDR3 DNA is TGTGCCAGCGGGCCCGGGACGGGCATCGAGCAGTACTTC.

The sample holds many counts of this clonotype. This chain joins TRBV5-6 and TRBJ2-2; the match to TRBD1 covers 8 bases. The CDR3 covers 14 residues. The germline V gene encodes CDR1 SGHDT and CDR2 YYEEEE. With V trimmed by 3 bases and J by 5 bases, 3 bases remained unmatched. The CDR3 here is CASSWTGSTGELFF. The CDR3 region has the DNA TGTGCCAGCAGCTGGACAGGGAGTACCGGGGAGCTGTTTTTT.

This clonotype was found a few times. The CDR3 protein is CASSEARQGKLFF. CDR3 nucleotide sequence: TGTGCCAGCAGTGAAGCCAGACAGGGGAAGCTGTTTTTT. The V gene is TRBV6-1, the J gene TRBJ2-2, with 8 bases fitting TRBD1. V lost 0 bases and J lost 12; bases outside the gene matches: 3. The CDR3 is 13 amino acids. CDR1 MNHNS and CDR2 SASEGT come from the germline V gene.

This clonotype was recorded many times. This rearrangement joins TRBV24-1 to TRBJ2-1; D might be TRBD2 (7 bases). V lost 0 bases, J lost 7 bases, and 15 bases lay in between. Germline CDR1 and CDR2: KGHDR and SFDVKD. CDR3 length: 16 residues. CDR3 DNA: TGTGCCACCAGTGATTTGAAGAAGGGGGGGGATAATGAGCAGTTCTTC. Amino acids: CATSDLKKGGDNEQFF.

The V gene is TRBV6-1, the J gene TRBJ2-7; D might be TRBD1 (5 bases). The CDR3 is made up of 13 amino acids. Trimming stripped 5 bases from V and 0 bases from J, with 8 bases between. Germline CDR1 and CDR2: MNHNS and SASEGT. DNA for the CDR3: TGTGCCAGCAGTAGACAGTTCTCCTACGAGCAGTACTTC. Encoded protein: CASSRQFSYEQYF.

This clonotype was seen a few times. The chain links TRBV20-1 to TRBJ2-3; D may be TRBD2 (6 bases). Germline V gene data show CDR1 as DFQATT and CDR2 as SNEGSKA (reference sequence). The V gene lost 1 base and the J gene lost 5 bases, with 16 bases spanning the gap. The CDR3 has 15 amino acids. CDR3 sequence: CSARAPVAAEDTQYF. The CDR3 DNA follows: TGCAGTGCTAGAGCGCCGGTAGCGGCCGAAGATACGCAGTATTTT.

This chain joins TRBV29-1 and TRBJ2-5; 9 nucleotides align to TRBD2. Germline CDR1 SQVTM, CDR2 ANQGSEA. V lost 4 bases and J lost 6; bases outside the gene matches: 12. This CDR3 has 15 residues. As DNA, the CDR3 is TGCAGCGTTGCCGGACTAGCGTCGGGGCCTAAGACCCAGTACTTC. Encoded protein: CSVAGLASGPKTQYF.